One and the same sample provided the 30 T cell receptor beta chains below, sequenced in a study of blood T cell repertoires in COVID-19. Profiling relied on immunoSEQ multiplex PCR, and the TCRdb table lists in-frame clones only, not all of them. The data show some 240,000 clones, roughly nine tenths seen once. The sample consisted of peripheral blood. These receptors all stem from a woman in her 40s who had recovered from COVID-19.

J is TRBJ2-7 and V is TRBV7-9, with D perhaps TRBD1 (5 bases). Germline values: CDR1 SEHNR, CDR2 FQNEAQ (reference sequence). This CDR3 comprises 14 residues. The V gene lost 4 bases and the J gene lost 4 bases, with 14 bases spanning the gap. The CDR3 DNA is TGTGCCAGCAGCTCCTTCACAGACAGTTACGAGCAGTACGTC. Translation gives CASSSFTDSYEQYV.

The chain has TRBV6-5 and TRBJ1-1; TRBD1 matches at 9 bases. This CDR3 comprises 14 residues. V shed 7 bases and J 6 bases; nucleotides not matched to a gene: 9. Germline V lookup: CDR1 MNHEY, CDR2 SVGAGI. For the CDR3, the DNA is TGTGCCAGCAAGGGACAGGGTAACTCTCCTGAAGCTTTCTTT. This sequence encodes CASKGQGNSPEAFF.

The rearrangement links TRBV27 to TRBJ1-6; D unclear. CDR3 length: 13 amino acids. V gave up 6 bases and J gave up 8 bases, with 11 bases separating them. Germline V gene sequence: CDR1 MNHEY, CDR2 SMNVEV (reference sequence). The CDR3 DNA reads TGTGCCAGCAGCACCCGCTCAGATTCACCCCTCCACTTT. Residues: CASSTRSDSPLHF.

The rearrangement joins TRBV19 to TRBJ2-3; 9 bases are a match to TRBD2. Germline assignment: CDR1 LNHDA and CDR2 SQIVND (reference sequence). CDR3 length: 16 amino acids. V lost 1 base, J lost 5 bases, and 7 bases stayed unmatched. The DNA of the CDR3 is TGTGCCAGTAGTATAGCTGGCGGGGGGGCCGTAGATACGCAGTATTTT. It translates to CASSIAGGGAVDTQYF.

This sequence joins TRBV28 and TRBJ1-4; D unresolved. Germline V gene data show CDR1 as MDHEN and CDR2 as SYDVKM. This CDR3 is 15 amino acids long. The V end was cut by 5 bases, the J end by 5 bases, with 15 bases between. Here the CDR3 reads CASSPPGARNEKLFF. The CDR3 coding sequence is TGTGCCAGCAGTCCACCGGGAGCCAGAAATGAAAAACTGTTTTTT.

The V call is TRBV18, the J call TRBJ1-4; tentatively, D is TRBD1 (6 bases). CDR3 length equals 13 residues. V was trimmed by 6 bases and J by 4 bases, leaving 9 bases between them. Per the germline V gene, CDR1 is KGHSH and CDR2 is LQKENI. CDR3 DNA: TGTGCCAGCTCGAGGGGGAATAATGAAAAACTGTTTTTT. Translating gives CASSRGNNEKLFF.

CDR3 amino acids: CASSFGLGGAGGEQFF. The CDR3 DNA reads TGCGCCAGCAGCTTCGGTCTCGGGGGCGCAGGGGGTGAGCAGTTCTTC. The genes are TRBV5-1 and TRBJ2-1; D is perhaps TRBD1 (7 bases). This CDR3 has 16 residues. Trimming removed 2 bases at V and 9 bases at J, with 21 bases between. The germline CDR1 and CDR2 sequences are SGHRS and YFSETQ. The whole variable domain, filled in from reference TRBV5-1 and TRBJ2-1, reads KAGVTQTPRYLIKTRGQQVTLSCSPISGHRSVSWYQQTPGQGLQFLFEYFSETQRNKGNFPGRFSGRQFSNSRSEMNVSTLELGDSALYLCASSFGLGGAGGEQFFGPGTRLTVL.

This clone has only a few counts. The gene calls are TRBV7-2 and TRBJ1-5, with D possibly matching TRBD1 (5 bases). The CDR3 totals 14 residues. V was shortened by 5 bases and J by 3 bases, with 11 bases between the two germline ends. Germline CDR1 reads SGHTA; CDR2 reads FQGNSA. In DNA form, the CDR3 reads TGTGCCAGCAGCCAGGGTTCCCCCAATCAGCCCCAGCATTTT. Its protein product is CASSQGSPNQPQHF.

This chain links TRBV6-5 with TRBJ2-2, with TRBD1 identical over 11 bases. Germline CDR1 reads MNHEY; CDR2 reads SVGAGI. J gave up 10 bases and V 6 bases, and 7 bases lay outside the gene matches. CDR3 length: 14 amino acids. In DNA, the CDR3 is TGTGCCAGCAGAAAGGACAGGGGGCTCCCGGAGCTGTTTTTT. Translated: CASRKDRGLPELFF.

This rearrangement joins TRBV6-5 to TRBJ2-5, with D possibly being TRBD2 (6 bases). The CDR3 spans 14 residues. CDR1 and CDR2 (germline): MNHEY, SVGAGI. The germline V and J ends were trimmed by 1 base and 4 bases, with 10 bases remaining between them. CDR3 loop: CASSYFGGSETQYF. The DNA of the CDR3 is TGTGCCAGCAGTTACTTTGGGGGGTCAGAGACCCAGTACTTC.

The chain joins TRBV4-1 to TRBJ1-4, with 7 bases aligning to TRBD1. The germline V gene encodes CDR1 MGHRA and CDR2 YSYEKL. The CDR3 runs to 15 residues. V was clipped by 0 bases and J by 10 bases; unmatched bases: 8. This CDR3 reads CASSQDRTGEGKLFF. CDR3 sequence (DNA): TGCGCCAGCAGCCAAGATCGAACAGGGGAAGGAAAACTGTTTTTT.

The rearrangement joins TRBV4-2 to TRBJ2-5; tentatively, D is TRBD2 (5 bases). Germline V gene lookup returns CDR1 LGHNA and CDR2 YNFKEQ. The CDR3 loop spans 15 amino acids. V dropped 0 bases and J dropped 5 bases, with 13 bases sitting between them. The CDR3 sequence is CASSQEAIAWETQYF. In DNA, the CDR3 is TGTGCCAGCAGCCAAGAGGCTATAGCGTGGGAGACCCAGTACTTC.

The chain combines TRBV3-1 (or the pseudogene TRBV3-2) with TRBJ2-5; possibly TRBD2 for D (6 bases). Germline assignment: CDR1 LGHDT and CDR2 YNNKEL (reference sequence). The CDR3 runs to 14 residues. V was pared by 5 bases and J by 5 bases, with 15 bases between. In DNA, the CDR3 is TGTGCCAGCAGCGAACGACTAGGGGATGAGACCCAGTACTTC. Translating gives CASSERLGDETQYF.

The chain carries TRBV11-2 and TRBJ2-7, with D possibly TRBD1 on 6 matching bases. V was cut by 2 bases and J by 2 bases, with 16 bases left in between. Germline CDR1 is SGHAT and CDR2 is FQNNGV. This CDR3 comprises 16 residues. For the CDR3, the DNA is TGTGCCAGCAGCTTATGGCAGGGGAGAGGGGCCTACGAGCAGTACTTC. Its protein product is CASSLWQGRGAYEQYF.

The rearrangement joins TRBV2 to TRBJ2-2; D might be TRBD1 (6 bases). Germline CDR1 is SNHLY and CDR2 is FYNNEI. Trimming took off 5 bases at V and 4 bases at J, with 14 bases between the two ends. The CDR3 runs 15 residues. The CDR3: CASSQEDRATGELFF. CDR3 bases: TGTGCCAGCAGTCAAGAGGACAGAGCCACCGGGGAGCTGTTTTTT.

The V and J genes are TRBV9 and TRBJ1-2, with 8 bases aligning to TRBD1. Germline CDR1 and CDR2: SGDLS and YYNGEE. The V gene end was trimmed by 4 bases and the J gene end by 2 bases; junction bases not matched to a gene: 4. The CDR3 loop spans 14 amino acids. This CDR3 is CASSPGQGNYGYTF. CDR3 in DNA: TGTGCCAGCAGCCCTGGACAGGGAAACTATGGCTACACCTTC.

About this clone itself: Other DNA sequences in the same sample also yield this CDR3. This rearrangement joins TRBV6-5 to TRBJ1-1; 9 bases are a match to TRBD1. Germline loops: CDR1 MNHEY, CDR2 SVGAGI. Trimming removed 5 bases from V and 5 bases from J; junction bases left unmatched: 3. The CDR3 contains 13 residues. This CDR3 reads CASSRDRETEAFF. CDR3 nucleotides: TGTGCCAGCAGTCGGGACAGGGAGACTGAAGCTTTCTTT.

This clone was picked up one time. V is TRBV4-2 and J is TRBJ2-1; 11 positions agree with TRBD2. The germline V gene encodes CDR1 LGHNA and CDR2 YNFKEQ. This CDR3 is 17 amino acids long. After removal of 0 bases from V and 9 bases from J, the junction contained 10 bases not matched to a gene. The CDR3 region is CASSQDRVAGGPGEQFF. The CDR3 DNA reads TGTGCCAGCAGCCAAGATCGTGTAGCGGGGGGGCCGGGTGAGCAGTTCTTC.

The chain has TRBV27 and TRBJ1-4; unclear D gene. The CDR3 loop spans 14 amino acids. V was shortened by 6 bases and J by 5 bases, with 13 bases between the two germline ends. Germline assignment: CDR1 MNHEY and CDR2 SMNVEV (reference sequence). CDR3: CASSLAGENEKLFF. The CDR3 DNA reads TGTGCCAGCAGCCTTGCGGGAGAGAATGAAAAACTGTTTTTT.

The rearrangement links TRBV2 to TRBJ2-2; D is perhaps TRBD2 (5 bases). From germline, CDR1 is SNHLY and CDR2 FYNNEI. The germline V and J ends were trimmed by 7 bases and 6 bases, with 12 bases remaining between them. The CDR3 contains 13 residues. CDR3 sequence (DNA): TGTGCCAGCATTTCGGACTTGGCCGGGGAGCTGTTTTTT. Its translation: CASISDLAGELFF. The whole variable domain, remainder taken from reference TRBV2 and TRBJ2-2, is EPEVTQTPSHQVTQMGQEVILRCVPISNHLYFYWYRQILGQKVEFLVSFYNNEISEKSEIFDDQFSVERPDGSNFTLKIRSTKLEDSAMYFCASISDLAGELFFGEGSRLTVL.

The rearrangement uses TRBV29-1 and TRBJ2-5, with D maybe TRBD1 (5 bases). CDR1 SQVTM and CDR2 ANQGSEA come from the germline V gene. The germline V and J ends were trimmed by 4 bases and 4 bases, with 13 bases remaining between them. The CDR3 has 13 residues. The CDR3 region is CSVAGFEGETQYF. The CDR3 DNA sequence: TGCAGCGTTGCAGGGTTCGAAGGAGAGACCCAGTACTTC.

The J gene is TRBJ1-5, the V gene TRBV19; D possibly corresponds to TRBD1 (6 bases). There are 15 residues in the CDR3. The V gene's germline CDR1 is LNHDA and CDR2 SQIVND (reference sequence). The ends were cut back, 5 bases at V and 7 bases at J, with 18 bases in the middle. DNA of the CDR3: TGTGCCAGTAGTCCCTCTGGGGGCAGTGCGCAGCCCCAGCATTTT. Protein: CASSPSGGSAQPQHF. Looking up the rest from reference TRBV19 and TRBJ1-5 gives the full variable domain: DGGITQSPKYLFRKEGQNVTLSCEQNLNHDAMYWYRQDPGQGLRLIYYSQIVNDFQKGDIAEGYSVSREKKESFPLTVTSAQKNPTAFYLCASSPSGGSAQPQHFGDGTRLSIL.

The chain has TRBV4-2 and TRBJ2-5; 10 nucleotides match TRBD2. Germline CDR1 LGHNA, CDR2 YNFKEQ. V was pared by 4 bases and J by 5 bases, with 7 bases of the junction left unmatched. This CDR3 spans 15 amino acids. The CDR3 DNA is TGTGCCAGCAGCCTGGAAACTAGCGGGACCGAGACCCAGTACTTC. This gives the protein CASSLETSGTETQYF.

The genes are TRBV5-1 and TRBJ1-4, with D possibly matching TRBD1 (6 bases). From germline, CDR1 is SGHRS and CDR2 YFSETQ. V was clipped by 2 bases and J by 8 bases, with 10 bases between them. The CDR3 runs to 13 residues. DNA for the CDR3: TGCGCCAGCAGCTTTGAGGGGGAGGAAAAACTGTTTTTT. Amino acid sequence: CASSFEGEEKLFF.

The DNA for the CDR3 is TGCGCCAGCAGCTTAACGGGGGTCGCGAACACCGGGGAGCTGTTTTTT. As protein: CASSLTGVANTGELFF. The chain employs TRBV5-1 and TRBJ2-2, with a weak D call TRBD2 (6 bases). The CDR3 is 16 amino acids. V lost 2 bases to trimming and J lost 0 bases, with 11 bases between them. CDR1 is SGHRS and CDR2 is YFSETQ in the germline V gene.

In DNA form, the CDR3 reads TGTGCCAGCAGCTTAGTCACAGCTGAGCCCTACAATGAGCAGTTCTTC. It specifies CASSLVTAEPYNEQFF. The V gene is TRBV7-8, the J gene TRBJ2-1; D ambiguous. The V and J ends lost 1 base and 2 bases respectively, with 12 bases between them. Germline V gives CDR1 SGHVS, CDR2 FQNEAQ. The CDR3 contains 16 residues.

The chain uses TRBV12-3 or TRBV12-4 and TRBJ2-2; D is perhaps TRBD2 (6 bases). CDR3 size: 12 residues. Trimming removed 6 bases at V and 7 bases at J, with 9 bases between. The DNA of the CDR3 is TGTGCCAGCAGGGGGGGAAGCGGGGAGCTGTTTTTT. It yields the protein CASRGGSGELFF.

The rearrangement links TRBV11-3 to TRBJ2-3; 13 bases fit TRBD2. V was clipped by 5 bases and J by 5 bases; unmatched bases: 7. There are 16 residues in the CDR3. Germline V CDR1 and CDR2: SGHNT, YENEEA. The CDR3 sequence: CASSPTSGGAVDTQYF. CDR3 bases: TGTGCCAGCAGCCCTACTAGCGGGGGGGCCGTAGATACGCAGTATTTT.

This clone was counted once. The chain has TRBV5-4 and TRBJ2-2; TRBD1 is a possible D gene (6 bases). CDR1 and CDR2 from the germline V gene are SGHNT and YYREEE (reference sequence). This CDR3 is built from 14 residues. The V and J ends lost 4 bases and 6 bases respectively, with 13 bases between them. DNA for the CDR3: TGTGCCAGCAGCCGAAATACAGGGCCCGGGGAGCTGTTTTTT. Amino acid sequence: CASSRNTGPGELFF.

CDR3 coding DNA: TGTGCCATCAGTGATACAGGGGGTGATAGCACAGATACGCAGTATTTT. As protein: CAISDTGGDSTDTQYF. The chain joins TRBV10-3 to TRBJ2-3, with TRBD1 matching over 8 bases. The V gene end was trimmed by 3 bases and the J gene end by 0 bases; junction bases not matched to a gene: 5. The V gene's germline CDR1 is ENHRY and CDR2 SYGVKD. This CDR3 region has 16 residues.